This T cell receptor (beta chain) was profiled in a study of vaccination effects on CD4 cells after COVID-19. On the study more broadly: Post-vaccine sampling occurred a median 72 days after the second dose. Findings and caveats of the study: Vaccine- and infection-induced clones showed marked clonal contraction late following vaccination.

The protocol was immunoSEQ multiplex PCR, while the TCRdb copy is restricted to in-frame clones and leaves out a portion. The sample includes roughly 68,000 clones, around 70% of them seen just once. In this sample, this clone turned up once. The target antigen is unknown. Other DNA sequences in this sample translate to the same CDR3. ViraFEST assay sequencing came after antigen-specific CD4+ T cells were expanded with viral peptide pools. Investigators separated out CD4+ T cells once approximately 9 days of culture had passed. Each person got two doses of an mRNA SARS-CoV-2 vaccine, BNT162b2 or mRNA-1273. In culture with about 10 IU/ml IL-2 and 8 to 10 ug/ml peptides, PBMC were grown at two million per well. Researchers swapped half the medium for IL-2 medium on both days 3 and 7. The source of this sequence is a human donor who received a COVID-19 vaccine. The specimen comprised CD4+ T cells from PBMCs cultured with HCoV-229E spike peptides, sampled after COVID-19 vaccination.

The CDR3 DNA sequence: TGTGCCAGTAGTATAGGAGGGTCTGAAGCTTTCTTT. Translating gives CASSIGGSEAFF. V and J are TRBV19 and TRBJ1-1; D gene ambiguous. The length of the CDR3 is 12 residues. Germline V gene data show CDR1 as LNHDA and CDR2 as SQIVND (reference sequence). V shed 1 base and J shed 6 bases, with 6 bases lying between them.